Sequencing of this T cell receptor (beta chain) was carried out in a study of monozygotic twins with inflammatory bowel disease. Notes on the study in general: IBD patients shared fewer clonotypes with other individuals than healthy twins, especially patients with disease activity signs.

The germline gives CDR1 SGHAT, CDR2 FQDESV (reference sequence). CDR3 length: 18 amino acids. Every TCR library drew on approximately 3.5 ug of total RNA. TCRdb re-called the 5' RACE reads; one entry per CDR3 protein, DNA not given. Its table lists over 150,000 distinct CDR3 sequences. Regarding this clonotype: The antigen is not known.

This TCR derives from a human donor with ulcerative colitis or Crohn's disease, or a healthy co-twin of an affected twin (not recorded which). This chain links TRBV11-1 with TRBJ2-6; TCRdb returns TRBD1, unconfirmable since there is no DNA. The sequencing input was blood. Here the CDR3 reads CASSPRVGGRSGANVLTF.